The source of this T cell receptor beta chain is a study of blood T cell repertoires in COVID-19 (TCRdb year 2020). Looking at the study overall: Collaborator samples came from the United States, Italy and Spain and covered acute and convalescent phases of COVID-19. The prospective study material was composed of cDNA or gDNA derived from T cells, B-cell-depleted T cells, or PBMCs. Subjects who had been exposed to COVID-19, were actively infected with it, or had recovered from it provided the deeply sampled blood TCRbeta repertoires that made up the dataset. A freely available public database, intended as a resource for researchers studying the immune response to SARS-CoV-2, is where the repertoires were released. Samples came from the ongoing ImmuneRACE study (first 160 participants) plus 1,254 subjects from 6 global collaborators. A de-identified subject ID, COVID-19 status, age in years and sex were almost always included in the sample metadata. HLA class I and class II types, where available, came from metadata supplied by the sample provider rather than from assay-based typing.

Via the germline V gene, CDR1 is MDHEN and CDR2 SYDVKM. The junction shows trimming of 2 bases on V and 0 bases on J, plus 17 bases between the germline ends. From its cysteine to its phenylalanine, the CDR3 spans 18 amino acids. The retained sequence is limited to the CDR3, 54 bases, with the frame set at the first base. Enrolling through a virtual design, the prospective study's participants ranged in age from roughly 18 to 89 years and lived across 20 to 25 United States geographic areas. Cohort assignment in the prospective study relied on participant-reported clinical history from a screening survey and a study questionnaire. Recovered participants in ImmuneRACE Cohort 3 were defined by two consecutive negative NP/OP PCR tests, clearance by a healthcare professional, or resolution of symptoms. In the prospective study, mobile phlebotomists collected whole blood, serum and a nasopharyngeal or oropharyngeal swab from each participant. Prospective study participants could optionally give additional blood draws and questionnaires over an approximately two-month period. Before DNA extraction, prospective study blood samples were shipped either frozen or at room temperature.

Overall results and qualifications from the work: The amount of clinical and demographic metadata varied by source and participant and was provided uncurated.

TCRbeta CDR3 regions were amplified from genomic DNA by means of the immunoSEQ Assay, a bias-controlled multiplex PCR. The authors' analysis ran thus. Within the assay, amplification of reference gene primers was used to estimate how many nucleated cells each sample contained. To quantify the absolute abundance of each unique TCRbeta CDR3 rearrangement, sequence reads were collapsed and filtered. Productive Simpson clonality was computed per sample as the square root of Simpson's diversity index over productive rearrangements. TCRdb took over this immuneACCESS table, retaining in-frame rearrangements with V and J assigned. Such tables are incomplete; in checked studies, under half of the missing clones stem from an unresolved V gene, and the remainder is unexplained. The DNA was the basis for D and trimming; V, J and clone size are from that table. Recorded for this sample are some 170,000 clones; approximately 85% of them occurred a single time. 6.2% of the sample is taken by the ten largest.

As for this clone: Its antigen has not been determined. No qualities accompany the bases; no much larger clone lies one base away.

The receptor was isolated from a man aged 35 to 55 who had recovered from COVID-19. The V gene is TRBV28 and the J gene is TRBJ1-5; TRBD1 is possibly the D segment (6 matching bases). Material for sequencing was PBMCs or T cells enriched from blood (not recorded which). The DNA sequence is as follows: TGTGCCAGCAGTTTACTAGGGACCCTAGGGGGTAGCAATCAGCCCCAGCATTTT. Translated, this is CASSLLGTLGGSNQPQHF.